A selection of T cell receptor beta chains follows, all from one sample in a study of OX40 agonist ivuxolimab in advanced cancers. The table came from immunoSEQ multiplex PCR; TCRdb's copy has only in-frame clones and leaves some out. Of around 75,000 clones listed, under 90% are singletons. The source was CD4+ or CD8+ T cells sorted from blood, collected in a trial of the OX40 agonist ivuxolimab. The receptors derive from an adult with an advanced solid tumor such as melanoma, head and neck, liver or kidney cancer. The CDR3 runs from the conserved cysteine through the conserved F or W. A D gene is named only where the DNA matches it firmly. Rows give clone size only sometimes, using once, few, many, or a class for an expanded clone.

d_call	clone_size	v_call	j_call	cdr3_nt	cdr3_aa
-	-	TRBV7-2	TRBJ2-7	TGTGCCAGCAGCCCTAGAGGGGCTTCCTACGAGCAGTACTTC	CASSPRGASYEQYF
-	-	TRBV4-1	TRBJ2-3	TGCGCCAGCAGCCAAGAAACTGTGGGCACAGATACGCAGTATTTT	CASSQETVGTDTQYF
TRBD1	-	TRBV19	TRBJ2-1	TGTGCCAGTAGTAAAACGACAGGGGTGAACAATGAGCAGTTCTTC	CASSKTTGVNNEQFF
TRBD1	-	TRBV6-1	TRBJ2-5	TGTGCCAGCAGTGCCCCTCAGGGGGCGTTCGAGGCCCAGTACTTC	CASSAPQGAFEAQYF
TRBD1	-	TRBV29-1	TRBJ1-5	TGCAGCGTTCGGACAGGAGGGGGAGATCAGCCCCAGCATTTT	CSVRTGGGDQPQHF
-	-	TRBV10-3	TRBJ1-1	TGTGCCATCAGTGAGAAGGGGGGAGACACTGAAGCTTTCTTT	CAISEKGGDTEAFF
TRBD2	-	TRBV19	TRBJ2-2	TGTGCCAGTAGTACGGGAGGGAACACCGGGGAGCTGTTTTTT	CASSTGGNTGELFF
TRBD2	few	TRBV5-1	TRBJ2-3	TGCGCCAGCAACCCTACCGGGACTAGTGGGGGGGATACGCAGTATTTT	CASNPTGTSGGDTQYF
-	-	TRBV6-1	TRBJ1-6	TGTGCCAGCAGCGTTATGGAATCACCCCTCCACTTT	CASSVMESPLHF
-	-	TRBV5-1	TRBJ1-2	TGCGCCAGCAGCTGGACTGAAGCTAACTATGGCTACACCTTC	CASSWTEANYGYTF
-	-	TRBV27	TRBJ2-6	TGTGCCAGCAGTTCTCCTCGTGAAGGGGGAGGTGGGGCCAACGTCCTGACTTTC	CASSSPREGGGGANVLTF
-	-	TRBV7-6	TRBJ1-4	TGTGCCAGCAGCGCGCGGAGAGGAGAAAAACTGTTTTTT	CASSARRGEKLFF
-	-	TRBV6-1	TRBJ2-7	TGTGCCAGCAGTGTCCGGGACGCAAACTACGAGCAGTACTTC	CASSVRDANYEQYF
-	-	TRBV7-6	TRBJ1-1	TGTGCCAGCAGCGCCCAGGGTGGCCCGGACACTGAAGCTTTCTTT	CASSAQGGPDTEAFF
-	-	TRBV29-1	TRBJ1-2	TGCAGCGTTGGACAGCAAGCTAACTATGGCTACACCTTC	CSVGQQANYGYTF
-	-	TRBV5-6	TRBJ2-7	TGTGCCAGCAGCTTGGGAACCTACGAGCAGTACTTC	CASSLGTYEQYF
-	-	TRBV28	TRBJ2-7	TGTGCCAGCAGCCCCCACCTCTCGAGCGGAGGCTGGGACTACGAGCAGTACTTC	CASSPHLSSGGWDYEQYF
-	-	TRBV7-2	TRBJ2-7	TGTGCCAGCAGCTTAGCGGGGGGCGACTACGAGCAGTACTTC	CASSLAGGDYEQYF
-	-	TRBV29-1	TRBJ2-7	TGCAGCGGGGGGCGGTCATCCTACGAGCAGTACTTC	CSGGRSSYEQYF
-	-	TRBV28	TRBJ1-2	TGTGCCAGTATCCGAGGGGGGGGCGATGACTATGGCTACACCTTC	CASIRGGGDDYGYTF
-	-	TRBV4-2	TRBJ2-5	TGTGCCAGCAGCCAAGTCGCGGATCCGGGGACCCAGTACTTC	CASSQVADPGTQYF
TRBD2	-	TRBV11-2	TRBJ2-7	TGTGCCAGCAGCTTAGCCAGCGGGGGGGCCTCCGAGCAGTACTTC	CASSLASGGASEQYF
-	-	TRBV6-1	TRBJ1-4	TGTGCCAGCAGTGACAGACCCGCAACTAATGAAAAACTGTTTTTT	CASSDRPATNEKLFF
-	few	TRBV6-4	TRBJ1-1	TGTGCCAGCAGGGAGTGTGAAGCTTTCTTT	CASRECEAFF
-	-	TRBV5-6	TRBJ2-7	TGTGCCAGCAGCCGCTATCAAAGAGAAGAGCAGTACTTC	CASSRYQREEQYF
-	few	TRBV5-4	TRBJ1-6	TGTGCCAGCAGCTTGGTACAGGGTAATTCACCCCTCCACTTT	CASSLVQGNSPLHF
TRBD2	-	TRBV7-8	TRBJ2-3	TGTGCCAGCAGCCCTCGACTAGCAATGATAGATACGCAGTATTTT	CASSPRLAMIDTQYF
TRBD1	-	TRBV2	TRBJ2-4	TGTGCCACCGCGACAGGGGAAGGCAACATTCAGTACTTC	CATATGEGNIQYF
TRBD1	-	TRBV2	TRBJ2-3	TGTGCCAGCAGTGGACCGACAGGGGCTAGCACAGATACGCAGTATTTT	CASSGPTGASTDTQYF
-	once	TRBV5-1	TRBJ2-7	TGCGCCAGCAGCTTGGTAGGGGCTTCCGAGCAGTACTTC	CASSLVGASEQYF
-	-	TRBV7-6	TRBJ2-6	TGTGCCAGCAGCCCTGTCTCGGTTAACTCTGGGGCCAACGTCCTGACTTTC	CASSPVSVNSGANVLTF
-	-	TRBV7-2	TRBJ1-3	TGTGCCAGCAGCTTCCGGGGTGGAAACACCATATATTTT	CASSFRGGNTIYF
-	-	TRBV5-1	TRBJ1-5	TGCGCCAGCAGCTTGATGGGCCAGGGCCGTGGTTATCAGCCCCAGCATTTT	CASSLMGQGRGYQPQHF
-	-	TRBV4-1	TRBJ1-1	TGCGCCAGCAGCCAAGCAGGGAAGAACACTGAAGCTTTCTTT	CASSQAGKNTEAFF
-	-	TRBV5-1	TRBJ2-1	TGCGCCAGCAGCTGGAACGGGGCGCTTTGGAATGAGCAGTTCTTC	CASSWNGALWNEQFF
TRBD2	-	TRBV7-2	TRBJ2-7	TGTGCCAGCAGCCTAGCCCCGGGACTAGCACGCGAGCAGTACTTC	CASSLAPGLAREQYF
TRBD1	-	TRBV28	TRBJ2-7	TGTGCCAGCAGGGACTGGACAGGGGGCCCCGTAGTCCACGAGCAGTACTTC	CASRDWTGGPVVHEQYF
TRBD1	-	TRBV4-2	TRBJ2-1	TGTGCCAGCAGCCAAGATAAGGGGGGACAGGGGGTCAATGAGCAGTTCTTC	CASSQDKGGQGVNEQFF
-	-	TRBV2	TRBJ2-7	TGTGCCAGCAAAAGACAGACCTACGAGCAGTACTTC	CASKRQTYEQYF
TRBD1	-	TRBV27	TRBJ2-2	TGTGCCAGCAGTTTGAGGACAGGGGGGACCGGGGAGCTGTTTTTT	CASSLRTGGTGELFF